A single sample is the source of the 8 T cell receptor beta chains below, sequenced in a study of neurological immune-mediated disorders. TCRdb processed the 5' RACE reads anew with MiXCR; each CDR3 protein has one entry. The table lists roughly 49,000 distinct CDR3 sequences, approximately 14% of them singletons, with less than 5.5% in the top ten. Sample time point: longitudinal time-point 2. Input material: PBMCs. Receptors were obtained from a male donor with HTLV-1-associated myelopathy (HAM/TSP).

This clonotype has a count of ten or more. The CDR3 DNA reads TGTGCCATCAGTGAGTCCGGGACAGGTTCGGAGACCCAGTACTTC. This gives the protein CAISESGTGSETQYF. V usage is TRBV10-3 and J usage is TRBJ2-5; 8 positions agree with TRBD1. The germline V gene has CDR1 ENHRY and CDR2 SYGVKD. V lost 0 bases to trimming and J lost 5 bases; unmatched junction nucleotides: 5. The CDR3 covers 15 residues.

This clonotype has ten or more counts. The genes are TRBV20-1 and TRBJ1-6; D gene ambiguous. CDR1 is DFQATT and CDR2 is SNEGSKA in the germline V gene (reference sequence). This CDR3 is built from 16 residues. The V and J ends lost 1 base and 6 bases respectively, with 16 bases between them. This CDR3 is CSARGAGILINSPLHF. CDR3 coding DNA: TGCAGTGCTAGAGGCGCGGGCATTCTCATTAATTCACCCCTCCACTTT.

As concerns this clonotype: A read error may be the cause here, since a much bigger clone is one base away. The chain couples TRBV7-9 to TRBJ2-4, with no clear D. The ends were cut back, 6 bases at V and 8 bases at J, with 17 bases in the middle. Per germline, CDR1 SEHNR and CDR2 FQNEAQ (reference sequence). The CDR3 has 14 amino acids. The CDR3: CASSGSAVGYIQYF. CDR3 coding DNA: TGTGCCAGCAGTGGATCGGCTGTGGGATACATTCAGTACTTC. Full variable domain (outside the CDR3, taken from reference TRBV7-9 and TRBJ2-4): DTGVSQNPRHKITKRGQNVTFRCDPISEHNRLYWYRQTLGQGPEFLTYFQNEAQLEKSRLLSDRFSAERPKGSFSTLEIQRTEQGDSAMYLCASSGSAVGYIQYFGAGTRLSVL.

This clonotype appeared many times. The rearrangement joins TRBV7-7 to TRBJ2-7, with D maybe TRBD1 (6 bases). V was pared by 5 bases and J by 2 bases, with 13 bases between. Per germline, CDR1 SSHAT and CDR2 FNYEAQ (reference sequence). The CDR3 contains 14 residues. CDR3 sequence (DNA): TGTGCCAGCAGCCCACAGGGATCGGCCTACGAGCAGTACTTC. This sequence encodes CASSPQGSAYEQYF.

This clonotype was detected ten times or more. V gene TRBV27 combines with J gene TRBJ2-1, with 11 bases lining up with TRBD2. The V gene's germline CDR1 is MNHEY and CDR2 SMNVEV (reference sequence). CDR3 length: 16 amino acids. J was trimmed by 8 bases and V by 5 bases; bases with no gene match: 11. The CDR3 loop is CASSPYSGGASHEQFF. The DNA for the CDR3 is TGTGCCAGCAGTCCTTATAGCGGGGGGGCCTCCCATGAGCAGTTCTTC.

This clonotype appeared many times. This sequence joins TRBV20-1 and TRBJ1-5; D might be TRBD1 (5 bases). This CDR3 has 14 residues. V was pared by 2 bases and J by 5 bases, with 13 bases between. The germline V gene has CDR1 DFQATT and CDR2 SNEGSKA (reference sequence). The CDR3 DNA sequence: TGCAGTGCTAGATCCAGGGTAGCCGATCAGCCCCAGCATTTT. Translating it yields CSARSRVADQPQHF.

This clonotype has a count of ten or more. The chain has TRBV5-1 and TRBJ2-5, with 11 bases lining up with TRBD2. With 4 bases clipped from V and 3 bases from J, the junction kept 2 bases outside the gene matches. Germline CDR1 SGHRS, CDR2 YFSETQ. This CDR3 has 14 residues. The DNA of the CDR3 is TGCGCCAGCAGCCTGACTAGCGGGGAAGAGACCCAGTACTTC. This encodes CASSLTSGEETQYF.

This clonotype was detected ten times or more. This chain uses TRBV6-2 or TRBV6-3 with TRBJ2-7; 10 bases are a match to TRBD1. V was clipped by 6 bases and J by 0 bases; unmatched bases: 11. The CDR3 is made up of 17 amino acids. Per the germline V gene, CDR1 is MNHEY and CDR2 is SVGEGT. The CDR3 protein is CASRPIGTGALSYEQYF. The CDR3 coding sequence is TGTGCCAGCAGACCCATCGGGACAGGGGCTCTCTCCTACGAGCAGTACTTC.